The clone carrying this T cell receptor beta chain was found many times. Antigen unknown. The sample originates from a study of response to subunit inactivated influenza vaccine. Broader study findings: Few new T cells, the authors suggested, are recruited by each seasonal influenza vaccination.

V lost 9 bases and J 2 bases, leaving 10 bases between the germline ends. The CDR3 has 12 amino acids. Per germline, CDR1 KGHDR and CDR2 SFDVKD. TCRdb re-called the RT-PCR reads with MiXCR, one entry per CDR3 protein. The sample contains under 550,000 distinct CDR3 sequences, approximately 7.7% of which appear only once. This specimen consisted of PBMCs from blood, obtained around 25 months after vaccination. This chain joins TRBV24-1 and TRBJ2-7; a weak D match, TRBD1 (5 bases). The source is a man between 50 and 75 years old who received an inactivated influenza vaccine. The CDR3 DNA reads as TGTGCCACCTTCAGACAGCCCTACGAGCAGTACTTC. Translating it yields CATFRQPYEQYF.